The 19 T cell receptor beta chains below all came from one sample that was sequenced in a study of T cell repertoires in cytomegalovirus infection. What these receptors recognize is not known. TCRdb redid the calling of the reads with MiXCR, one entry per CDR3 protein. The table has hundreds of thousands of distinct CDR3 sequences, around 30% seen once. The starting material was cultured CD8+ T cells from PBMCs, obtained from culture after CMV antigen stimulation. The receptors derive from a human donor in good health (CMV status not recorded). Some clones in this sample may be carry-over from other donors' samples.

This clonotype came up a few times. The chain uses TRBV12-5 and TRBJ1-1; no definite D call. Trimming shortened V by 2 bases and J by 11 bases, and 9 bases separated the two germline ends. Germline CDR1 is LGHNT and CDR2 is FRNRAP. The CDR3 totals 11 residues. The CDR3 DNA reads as TGTGCTAGTGGTTTGCCCTCTCGGGCTTTCTTT. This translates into CASGLPSRAFF.

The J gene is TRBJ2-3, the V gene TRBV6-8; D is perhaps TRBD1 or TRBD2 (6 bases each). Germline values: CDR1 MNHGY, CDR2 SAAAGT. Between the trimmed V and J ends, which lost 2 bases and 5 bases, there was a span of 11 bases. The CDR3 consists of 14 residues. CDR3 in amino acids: CASSYSEGGDTQYF. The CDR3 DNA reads TGTGCCAGCAGTTACAGCGAGGGGGGAGATACGCAGTATTTT.

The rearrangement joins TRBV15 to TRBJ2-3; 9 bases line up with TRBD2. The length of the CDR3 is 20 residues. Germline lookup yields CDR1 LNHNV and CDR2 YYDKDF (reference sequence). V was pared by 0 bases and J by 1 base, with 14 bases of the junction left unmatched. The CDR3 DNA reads TGTGCCACCAGCAGAGATGACGGCCTAGCGGGGTGGAAGGGCACAGATACGCAGTATTTT. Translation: CATSRDDGLAGWKGTDTQYF.

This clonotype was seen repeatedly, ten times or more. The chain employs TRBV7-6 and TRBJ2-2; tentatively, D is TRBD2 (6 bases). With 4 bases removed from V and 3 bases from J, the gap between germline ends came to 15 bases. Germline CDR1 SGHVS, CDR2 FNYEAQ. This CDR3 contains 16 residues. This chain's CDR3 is CASSSLARDHTGELFF. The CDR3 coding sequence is TGTGCCAGCAGCTCGCTAGCGCGGGACCACACCGGGGAGCTGTTTTTT.

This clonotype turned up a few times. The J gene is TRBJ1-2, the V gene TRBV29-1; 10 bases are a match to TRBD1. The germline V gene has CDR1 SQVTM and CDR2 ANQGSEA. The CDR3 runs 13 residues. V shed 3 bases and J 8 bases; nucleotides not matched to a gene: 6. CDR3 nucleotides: TGCAGCGTTGAGAGACAGGGGGCAGGAGGCTACACCTTC. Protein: CSVERQGAGGYTF.

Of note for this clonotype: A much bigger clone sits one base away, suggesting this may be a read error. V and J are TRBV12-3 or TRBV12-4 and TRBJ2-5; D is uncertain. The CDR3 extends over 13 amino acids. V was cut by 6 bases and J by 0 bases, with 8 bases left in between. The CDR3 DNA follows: TGTGCCAGCAGCCTCCAGTACCAAGAGACCCAGTACTTC. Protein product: CASSLQYQETQYF.

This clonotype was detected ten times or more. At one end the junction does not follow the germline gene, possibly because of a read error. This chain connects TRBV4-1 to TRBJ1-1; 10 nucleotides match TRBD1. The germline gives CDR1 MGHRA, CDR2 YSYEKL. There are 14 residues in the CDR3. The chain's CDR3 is CASSQDRGYTEAFF. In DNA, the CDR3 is TGTGCCAGCAGCCAGGACAGGGGGTACACTGAAGCTTTCTTT.

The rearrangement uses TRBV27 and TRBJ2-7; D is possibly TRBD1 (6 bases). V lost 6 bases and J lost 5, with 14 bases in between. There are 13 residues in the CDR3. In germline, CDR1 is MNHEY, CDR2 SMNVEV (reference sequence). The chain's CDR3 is CASSLRTGNEQYV. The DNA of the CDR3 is TGTGCCAGCAGCCTACGCACAGGGAACGAGCAGTACGTC.

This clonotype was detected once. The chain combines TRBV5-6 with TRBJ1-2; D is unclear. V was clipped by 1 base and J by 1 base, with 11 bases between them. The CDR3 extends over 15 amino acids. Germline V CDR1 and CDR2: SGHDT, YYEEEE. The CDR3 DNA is TGTGCCAGCAGCTTGACGGTAGAGCTTAACTATGGCTACACCTTC. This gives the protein CASSLTVELNYGYTF.

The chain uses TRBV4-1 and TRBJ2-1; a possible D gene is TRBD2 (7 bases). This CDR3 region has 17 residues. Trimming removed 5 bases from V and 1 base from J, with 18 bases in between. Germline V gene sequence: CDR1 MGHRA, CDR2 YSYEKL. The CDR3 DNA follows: TGCGCCAGCAGCTCTCAGGGGCGGGGGTTATCCTACAATGAGCAGTTCTTC. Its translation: CASSSQGRGLSYNEQFF.

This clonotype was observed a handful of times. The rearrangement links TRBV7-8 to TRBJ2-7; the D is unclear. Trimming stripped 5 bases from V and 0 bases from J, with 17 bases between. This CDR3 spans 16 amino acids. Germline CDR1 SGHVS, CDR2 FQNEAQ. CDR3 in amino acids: CASSASTDYDSYEQYV. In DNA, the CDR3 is TGTGCCAGCAGCGCCTCTACAGATTACGACTCCTACGAGCAGTACGTC.

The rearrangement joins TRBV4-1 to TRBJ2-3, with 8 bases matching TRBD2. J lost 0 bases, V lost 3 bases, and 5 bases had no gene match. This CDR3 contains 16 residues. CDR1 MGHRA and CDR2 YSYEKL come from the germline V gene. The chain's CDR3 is CASSHPTSASTDTQYF. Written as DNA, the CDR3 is TGCGCCAGCAGCCACCCGACTAGCGCTAGCACAGATACGCAGTATTTT.

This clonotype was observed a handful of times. DNA for the CDR3: TGTGCCAGCAAAGGGAATGGCTACACCTTC. Amino acid sequence: CASKGNGYTF. This chain joins TRBV6-5 and TRBJ1-2; no reliable D call. CDR1 and CDR2 (germline): MNHEY, SVGAGI. With 7 bases removed from V and 6 bases from J, the gap between germline ends came to 6 bases. The CDR3 totals 10 residues.

The CDR3 protein is CSALPGLELNEQFF. CDR3 in DNA: TGCAGCGCCCTGCCGGGACTAGAACTCAATGAGCAGTTCTTC. This chain connects TRBV29-1 to TRBJ2-1, with 8 bases aligning to TRBD2. The CDR3 runs to 14 residues. From germline, CDR1 is SQVTM and CDR2 ANQGSEA. V was pared by 7 bases and J by 6 bases, with 11 bases of the junction left unmatched.

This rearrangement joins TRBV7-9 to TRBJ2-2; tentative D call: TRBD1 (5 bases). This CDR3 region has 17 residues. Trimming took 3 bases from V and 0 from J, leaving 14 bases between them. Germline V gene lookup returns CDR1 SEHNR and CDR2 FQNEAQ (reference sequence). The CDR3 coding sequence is TGTGCCAGCAGCTTCGGAGTAGCAGGGCCGAACACCGGGGAGCTGTTTTTT. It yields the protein CASSFGVAGPNTGELFF.

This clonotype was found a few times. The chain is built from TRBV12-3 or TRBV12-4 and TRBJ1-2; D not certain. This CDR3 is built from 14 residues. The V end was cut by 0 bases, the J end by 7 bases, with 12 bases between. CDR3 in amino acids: CASSLALTGPGYTF. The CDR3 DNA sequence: TGTGCCAGCAGTTTAGCGCTAACCGGTCCTGGCTACACCTTC.

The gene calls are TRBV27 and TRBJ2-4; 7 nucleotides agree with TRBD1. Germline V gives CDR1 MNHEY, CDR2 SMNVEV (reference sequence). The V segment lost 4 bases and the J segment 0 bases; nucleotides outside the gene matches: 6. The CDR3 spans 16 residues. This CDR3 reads CASSSRQGVAKNIQYF. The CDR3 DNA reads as TGTGCCAGCAGTTCTCGACAGGGAGTAGCCAAAAACATTCAGTACTTC.

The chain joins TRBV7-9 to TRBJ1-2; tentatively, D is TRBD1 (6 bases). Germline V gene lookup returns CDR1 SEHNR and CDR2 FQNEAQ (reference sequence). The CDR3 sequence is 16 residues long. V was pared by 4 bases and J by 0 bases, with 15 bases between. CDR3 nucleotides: TGTGCCAGCAGCTCCCGACAGGTGATAGCTAACTATGGCTACACCTTC. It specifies CASSSRQVIANYGYTF.

This CDR3 reads CASSREGQYKQPQHF. The CDR3 DNA reads as TGTGCCAGCAGCCGGGAGGGACAGTATAAACAGCCCCAGCATTTT. The chain is built from TRBV12-3 or TRBV12-4 and TRBJ1-5; 7 bases align to TRBD1. V was clipped by 6 bases and J by 7 bases; unmatched bases: 12. This CDR3 contains 15 residues.